The clone carrying this T cell receptor beta chain occurred many times. Its antigen is not known. The record originates from a study of T cells after yellow fever vaccination. Study results and limitations: A minor fraction of clonotypes spanned both CD4 and CD8 compartments.

The CDR3 contains 13 residues. Germline CDR1 is LNHNV and CDR2 is YYDKDF (reference sequence). Trimming pared 4 bases from V and 2 bases from J, leaving 6 bases between. 5'RACE template switching added a universal primer site and UMIs to TCR cDNA. TCRdb re-analysed the 5' RACE reads in MiXCR, keeping a single row per CDR3 protein. This sample has 100,000 to 150,000 distinct CDR3 sequences, with roughly 7.2% found just once. Sequencing used CD4+ T cells sorted from PBMCs, obtained around 45 days after the first yellow fever vaccination. The TCR comes from a man younger than 30 who received the YFV17D yellow fever vaccine. The chain couples TRBV15 to TRBJ2-1; D gene unclear. CDR3 amino acids: CATSTGTYNEQFF. CDR3 coding DNA: TGTGCCACCAGCACCGGAACCTACAATGAGCAGTTCTTC.